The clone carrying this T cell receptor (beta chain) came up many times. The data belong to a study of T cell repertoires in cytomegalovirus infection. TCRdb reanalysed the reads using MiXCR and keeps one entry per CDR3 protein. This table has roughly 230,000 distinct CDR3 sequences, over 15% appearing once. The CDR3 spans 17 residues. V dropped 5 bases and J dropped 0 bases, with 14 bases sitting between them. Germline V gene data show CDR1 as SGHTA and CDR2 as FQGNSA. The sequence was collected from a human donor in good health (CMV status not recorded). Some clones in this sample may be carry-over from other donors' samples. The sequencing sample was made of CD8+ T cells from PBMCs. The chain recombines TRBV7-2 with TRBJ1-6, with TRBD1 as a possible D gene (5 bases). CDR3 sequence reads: CASSQGHRSSYNSPLHF. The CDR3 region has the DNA TGTGCCAGCAGCCAAGGACACAGAAGCTCCTATAATTCACCCCTCCACTTT. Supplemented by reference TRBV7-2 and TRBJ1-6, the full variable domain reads GAGVSQSPSNKVTEKGKDVELRCDPISGHTALYWYRQSLGQGLEFLIYFQGNSAPDKSGLPSDRFSAERTGGSVSTLTIQRTQQEDSAVYLCASSQGHRSSYNSPLHFGNGTRLTVT.